The present entry profiles one T cell receptor (beta chain) with its context. What it binds is not known. The data originate from a study of T-cell reconstitution after alpha-beta-depleted transplantation in children. General observations from the study: Once a year had passed after transplant, T-cell counts and diversity came mostly from newly produced T cells. It was reported that alpha-beta T cells came from several hundred expanded graft clones (about two months after transplant). The high TCRbeta diversity at day 60 in some patients came from surviving recipient T cells and thymic progenitors.

Trimming took 3 bases from V and 3 from J; bases not matched to a gene: 14. The CDR3 contains 18 residues. Per the germline V gene, CDR1 is SGHAT and CDR2 is FQNNGV. This sample's TCRbeta library carried unique molecular identifier barcodes. MiXCR, run by TCRdb on the PCR reads, gives a single entry per CDR3 protein. The sample yields approximately 400,000 distinct CDR3 sequences, about 17% seen once. Sequences were derived from PBMCs, mostly from graft donor cells, sampled 360 days after TCRalphabeta/CD19-depleted stem cell transplant. The clonotype originates from a boy in the first two years of life who had a stem cell transplant for Wiskott-Aldrich syndrome, so the T cells may come from the graft donor. The chain joins TRBV11-2 to TRBJ2-1; 7 bases are shared with TRBD2. CDR3 protein: CASSFVPYGASGYNEQFF. The CDR3 DNA reads TGTGCCAGCAGCTTCGTTCCTTACGGGGCTAGCGGCTACAATGAGCAGTTCTTC. The full variable domain, completed using reference TRBV11-2 and TRBJ2-1, is EAGVAQSPRYKIIEKRQSVAFWCNPISGHATLYWYQQILGQGPKLLIQFQNNGVVDDSQLPKDRFSAERLKGVDSTLKIQPAKLEDSAVYLCASSFVPYGASGYNEQFFGPGTRLTVL.